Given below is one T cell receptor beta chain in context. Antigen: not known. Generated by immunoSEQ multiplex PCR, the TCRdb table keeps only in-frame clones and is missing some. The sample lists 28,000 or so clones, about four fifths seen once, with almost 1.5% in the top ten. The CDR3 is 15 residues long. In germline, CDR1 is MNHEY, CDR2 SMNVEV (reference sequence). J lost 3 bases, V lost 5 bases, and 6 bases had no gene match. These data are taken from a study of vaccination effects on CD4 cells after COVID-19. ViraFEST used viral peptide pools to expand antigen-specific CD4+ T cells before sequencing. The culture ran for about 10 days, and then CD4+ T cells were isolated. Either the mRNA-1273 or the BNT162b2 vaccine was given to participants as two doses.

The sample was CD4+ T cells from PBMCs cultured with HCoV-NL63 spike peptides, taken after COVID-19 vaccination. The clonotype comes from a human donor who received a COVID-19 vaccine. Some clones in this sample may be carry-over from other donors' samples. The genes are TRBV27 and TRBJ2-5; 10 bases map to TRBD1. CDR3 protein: CASSEPGTGEETQYF. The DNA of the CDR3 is TGTGCCAGCAGTGAACCCGGGACAGGGGAAGAGACCCAGTACTTC.